This is a list of T cell receptor beta chains from one sample in a study of T cells after yellow fever vaccination. TCRdb reprocessed the 5' RACE reads with MiXCR, giving one entry per CDR3 protein. The data hold some 32,000 distinct CDR3 sequences, with nearly 4.5% observed a single time. The input for sequencing was CD8+ T cells sorted from PBMCs, taken 5 days after the yellow fever booster vaccination. The receptors here all came from a man aged 30-40 years who received the YFV17D yellow fever vaccine. CDR3s include the opening cysteine and the closing phenylalanine or tryptophan. D genes are given only for firm matches. Not every row has a clone size; where given, it reads once, few, many or a size class.

v_call	cdr3_length	d_call	j_call	clone_size	cdr3_nt	cdr3_aa
TRBV9	14	-	TRBJ2-7	many	TGTGCCAGCAGCGTAGGAGCTAGCGCCTACGAGCAGTACTTC	CASSVGASAYEQYF
TRBV11-2	18	-	TRBJ2-7	many	TGTGCCAGCAGCTTAGACGGGGTGGGAGAACCTTCCGAGTACGAGCAGTACTTC	CASSLDGVGEPSEYEQYF
TRBV11-2	15	-	TRBJ2-1	many	TGTGCCAGCAGCTTAGTCCCAGGTCCAAACAATGAGCAGTTCTTC	CASSLVPGPNNEQFF
TRBV12-3/TRBV12-4	16	TRBD2	TRBJ2-2	many	TGTGCCAGCAGTTTAGGCGGGAGGGACCCCACCGGGGAGCTGTTTTTT	CASSLGGRDPTGELFF
TRBV9	14	-	TRBJ2-5	many	TGTGCCAGCAGCGGGCCCAGGGCGCAGGAGACCCAGTACTTC	CASSGPRAQETQYF
TRBV4-3	16	TRBD1	TRBJ1-2	many	TGCGCCAGCAGCCAAGGAAGGGGACAGGGGCACTATGGCTACACCTTC	CASSQGRGQGHYGYTF
TRBV20-1	13	-	TRBJ2-5	many	TGCAGTGCTAGAACCAGGGGAATAGAGACCCAGTACTTC	CSARTRGIETQYF
TRBV7-9	11	-	TRBJ2-7	-	TGTGCCAGCAGCTTGGCTGACGAGCAGTACTTC	CASSLADEQYF
TRBV6-2/TRBV6-3	14	-	TRBJ1-1	many	TGTGCCAGCAGTTACTCAACCACGAACACTGAAGCTTTCTTT	CASSYSTTNTEAFF
TRBV4-3	16	-	TRBJ2-7	many	TGCGCCAGCAGCCCTTCAAGGGCCAGGGAAACCTACGAGCAGTACTTC	CASSPSRARETYEQYF
TRBV30	13	-	TRBJ1-1	many	TGTGCCTGGAGCGGGGACGAGGGCACTGAAGCTTTCTTT	CAWSGDEGTEAFF
TRBV20-1	12	-	TRBJ1-1	many	TGCAGTGCTAGAGCCAGGGACACTGAAGCTTTCTTT	CSARARDTEAFF
TRBV20-1	15	TRBD2	TRBJ2-1	many	TGCAGTGCTAGATGGCTAGCGGGAGGCCGGGATGAGCAGTTCTTC	CSARWLAGGRDEQFF
TRBV27	13	-	TRBJ1-6	many	TGTGCCAGCAGACCGAACAATAATTCACCCCTCCACTTT	CASRPNNNSPLHF
TRBV11-2	15	-	TRBJ2-7	many	TGTGCCAGCAGCTTTTCGGGGACAAGCTCCTACGAGCAGTACTTC	CASSFSGTSSYEQYF
TRBV6-2/TRBV6-3	15	-	TRBJ2-5	many	TGTGCCAGCAGTTACGTCTGGCCAGTCCAAGAGACCCAGTACTTC	CASSYVWPVQETQYF
TRBV29-1	14	-	TRBJ2-1	many	TGCAGCGTTGACGGTTACATAGGGGGCAATGAGCAGTTCTTC	CSVDGYIGGNEQFF
TRBV7-9	15	TRBD1	TRBJ2-7	many	TGTGCCAGCAGCTTATGGGACAGGGACTCCTACGAGCAGTACTTC	CASSLWDRDSYEQYF
TRBV20-1	13	TRBD1	TRBJ1-1	many	TGCAGTGCCCCACAGGGGAAAAACACTGAAGCTTTCTTT	CSAPQGKNTEAFF
TRBV29-1	14	-	TRBJ2-1	many	TGCAGCGTTGAGGACTACCCGCTCTACAATGAGCAGTTCTTC	CSVEDYPLYNEQFF
TRBV7-9	14	TRBD1	TRBJ2-1	many	TGTGCCAGCAGCCCAGGGGGTCCCTACAATGAGCAGTTCTTC	CASSPGGPYNEQFF
TRBV7-2	15	-	TRBJ2-2	many	TGTGCCAGCAGCTTCGGGACATGGAACACCGGGGAGCTGTTTTTT	CASSFGTWNTGELFF
TRBV4-3	14	-	TRBJ2-1	many	TGCGCCAGCAGCCACGTACCGGGGGACAATGAGCAGTTCTTC	CASSHVPGDNEQFF
TRBV20-1	13	-	TRBJ1-2	many	TGCAGTGCTAGAGGGTTGGTGGGTCGTGGCTACACCTTC	CSARGLVGRGYTF